In this sample, the clone carrying this T cell receptor (beta chain) turned up a few times. The TCRbeta library was prepared with unique molecular identifiers. Using its own MiXCR run on the PCR reads, TCRdb lists one record per CDR3 protein. The table lists some 290,000 distinct CDR3 sequences, approximately 9.8% of them singletons. This entry is derived from a study of T-cell reconstitution after alpha-beta-depleted transplantation in children. This CDR3 is built from 15 residues. V shed 5 bases and J 6 bases; nucleotides not matched to a gene: 10. Germline-derived CDR1 and CDR2 are SGHTA and FQGNSA.

Material: PBMCs from the stem cell graft donor, obtained from the stem cell graft. The rearrangement links TRBV7-2 to TRBJ2-5; 9 bases are shared with TRBD2. The TCR sequence derives from a human donor who donated a stem cell graft to a child with SCID. The CDR3 DNA follows: TGTGCCAGCAGCACCGAGTCTAGCGGGGTTCAGACCCAGTACTTC. Its translation: CASSTESSGVQTQYF.